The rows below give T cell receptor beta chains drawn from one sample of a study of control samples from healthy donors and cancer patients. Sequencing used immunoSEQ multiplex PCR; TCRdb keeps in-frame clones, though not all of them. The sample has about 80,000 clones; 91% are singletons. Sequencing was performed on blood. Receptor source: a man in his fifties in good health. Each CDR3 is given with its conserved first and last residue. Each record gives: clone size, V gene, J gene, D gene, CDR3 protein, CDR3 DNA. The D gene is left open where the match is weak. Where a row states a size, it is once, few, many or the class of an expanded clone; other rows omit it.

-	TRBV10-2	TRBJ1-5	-	CASSPGGPPLAQHF	TGCGCCAGCAGCCCGGGGGGACCCCCCCTGGCCCAGCATTTT
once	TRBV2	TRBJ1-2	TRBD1	CARNRDRASKGYTF	TGTGCCAGAAACCGGGACAGGGCCTCCAAAGGCTACACCTTC
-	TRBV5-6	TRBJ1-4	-	CASLQRGGDEKLFF	TGTGCCAGCCTCCAGCGGGGAGGCGATGAAAAACTGTTTTTT
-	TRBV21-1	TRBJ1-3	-	CASSKERGRGEMVRNTIYF	TGTGCCAGCAGCAAAGAGAGAGGTCGGGGGGAAATGGTTCGGAACACCATATATTTT
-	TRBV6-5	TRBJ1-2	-	CASSRPDRFNYGYTF	TGTGCCAGCAGTCGCCCGGACAGATTCAACTATGGCTACACCTTC
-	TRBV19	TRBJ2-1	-	CASSLDPGNEQFF	TGTGCCAGTAGTTTGGACCCGGGCAATGAGCAGTTCTTC
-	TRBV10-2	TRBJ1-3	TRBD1	CASRTGIAGNTIYF	TGCGCCAGCAGGACAGGGATCGCCGGAAACACCATATATTTT
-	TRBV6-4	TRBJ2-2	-	CASSAEENTGELFF	TGTGCCAGCAGTGCGGAAGAGAACACCGGGGAGCTGTTTTTT
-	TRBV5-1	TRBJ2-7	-	CASSLRGGGGLREQYF	TGCGCCAGCAGCCTGCGGGGAGGGGGCGGCCTAAGAGAGCAGTACTTC
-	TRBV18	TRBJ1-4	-	CASSPDNREKLFF	TGTGCCAGCTCACCGGACAATCGTGAAAAACTGTTTTTT
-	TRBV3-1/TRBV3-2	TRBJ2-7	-	CASSQANSEQYF	TGTGCCAGCAGCCAAGCTAACAGCGAGCAGTACTTC
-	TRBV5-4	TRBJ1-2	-	CASSSGGVSSTF	TGTGCCAGCAGCTCGGGAGGGGTCTCTTCCACCTTC
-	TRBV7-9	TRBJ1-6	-	CASSLEGKALHF	TGTGCCAGCAGCTTAGAGGGAAAGGCCCTCCACTTT
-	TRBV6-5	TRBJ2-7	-	CASSYSKYEQYF	TGTGCCAGCAGTTACTCGAAATACGAGCAGTACTTC
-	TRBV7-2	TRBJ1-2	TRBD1	CASSLGDRVHGYTF	TGTGCCAGCAGCTTAGGGGACAGGGTTCATGGCTACACCTTC
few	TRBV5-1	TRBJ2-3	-	CASSSGPLGGADTQYF	TGCGCCAGCAGCTCTGGCCCCTTAGGCGGGGCAGATACGCAGTATTTT
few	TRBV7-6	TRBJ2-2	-	CASSPGSSGDTGELFF	TGTGCCAGCAGCCCTGGAAGCAGCGGAGACACCGGGGAGCTGTTTTTT
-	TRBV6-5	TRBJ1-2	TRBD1	CASKGGRGPYGYTF	TGTGCCAGCAAGGGTGGTAGGGGGCCCTATGGCTACACCTTC
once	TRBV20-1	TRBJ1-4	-	CSASPWEVVEKLFF	TGCAGTGCTAGTCCCTGGGAGGTGGTTGAAAAACTGTTTTTT
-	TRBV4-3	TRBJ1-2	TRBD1	CASSRGTGGYGYTF	TGCGCCAGCAGCCGTGGGACAGGGGGCTATGGCTACACCTTC
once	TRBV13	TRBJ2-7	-	CASSLLGSREQYF	TGTGCCAGCAGCTTATTAGGATCGCGGGAGCAGTACTTC
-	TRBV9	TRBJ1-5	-	CASSAPAGEHQPQHF	TGTGCCAGCAGCGCGCCCGCAGGGGAGCATCAGCCCCAGCATTTT
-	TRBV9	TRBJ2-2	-	CASSVATAGRGTGELFF	TGTGCCAGCAGCGTAGCTACGGCAGGTCGAGGGACCGGGGAGCTGTTTTTT
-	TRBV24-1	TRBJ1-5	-	CATGTYQPQHF	TGTGCCACCGGGACGTATCAGCCCCAGCATTTT
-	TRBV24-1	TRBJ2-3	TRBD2	CATSDFQAGSTDTQYF	TGTGCCACCAGTGATTTCCAAGCGGGGAGCACAGATACGCAGTATTTT
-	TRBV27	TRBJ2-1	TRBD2	CASSQPGLAYNEQFF	TGTGCCAGCAGCCAACCGGGACTAGCCTACAATGAGCAGTTCTTC
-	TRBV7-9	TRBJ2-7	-	CASSSPTDLRSNEQYF	TGTGCCAGCAGCTCACCGACTGACCTCCGCTCCAACGAGCAGTACTTC
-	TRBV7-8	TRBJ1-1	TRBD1	CASSYQGAKAFF	TGTGCCAGCAGCTATCAGGGGGCGAAAGCTTTCTTT
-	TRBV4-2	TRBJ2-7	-	CASSQDPTRDTVDEQYF	TGTGCCAGCAGCCAAGACCCTACTCGGGACACCGTGGACGAGCAGTACTTC
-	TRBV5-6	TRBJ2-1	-	CASSQGSTTYNEQFF	TGTGCCAGCAGTCAAGGATCGACTACCTACAATGAGCAGTTCTTC
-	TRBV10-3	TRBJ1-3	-	CAISEPRRGGTIYF	TGTGCCATCAGTGAGCCAAGGAGGGGAGGCACCATATATTTT
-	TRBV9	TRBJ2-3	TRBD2	CASSVGGGVSTDTQYF	TGTGCCAGCAGCGTAGGCGGGGGGGTTAGCACAGATACGCAGTATTTT
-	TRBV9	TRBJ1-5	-	CASSVGGTGPQHF	TGTGCCAGCAGCGTAGGGGGTACAGGGCCCCAGCATTTT
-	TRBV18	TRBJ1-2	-	CASSPIQRQEPYGYTF	TGTGCCAGCTCACCCATACAACGACAGGAACCATATGGCTACACCTTC
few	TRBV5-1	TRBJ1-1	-	CASSLIYGTLKNTEAFF	TGCGCCAGCAGCTTGATTTATGGGACACTCAAGAACACTGAAGCTTTCTTT
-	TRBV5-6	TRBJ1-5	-	CASSLAGTSSNQPQHF	TGTGCCAGCAGCTTGGCCGGTACATCTAGCAATCAGCCCCAGCATTTT
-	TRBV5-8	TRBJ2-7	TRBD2	CASSLQAGSSYEQYF	TGTGCCAGCAGTTTACAAGCGGGGAGCTCCTACGAGCAGTACTTC
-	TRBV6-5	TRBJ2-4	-	CASTPGPGAPTIQYF	TGTGCCAGCACCCCGGGGCCCGGGGCCCCCACCATTCAGTACTTC
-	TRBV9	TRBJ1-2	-	CASSVPGPGALNYGYTF	TGTGCCAGCAGCGTACCCGGCCCGGGGGCCCTAAACTATGGCTACACCTTC
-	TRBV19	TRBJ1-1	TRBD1	CASRARQGTPAPGNTEAFF	TGTGCCAGTAGGGCCCGACAGGGGACTCCCGCTCCTGGGAACACTGAAGCTTTCTTT
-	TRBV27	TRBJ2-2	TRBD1	CASSLKGASNTGELFF	TGTGCCAGCAGTTTAAAGGGGGCCTCGAACACCGGGGAGCTGTTTTTT